This T cell receptor beta chain stems from a study of T cell responses to AZD1222 COVID-19 vaccine. Findings of the study overall: Most donors were white British, females outnumbered males, and clonal diversity was possibly underestimated. Spike-specific TCRs gained breadth and depth after people received two AZD1222 doses.

Some clones are missing from TCRdb's copy, which holds only in-frame ones; the method was immunoSEQ multiplex PCR. The profile covers 40,000 to 55,000 clones, with about 90% appearing a single time and 30% to 45% taken by the ten largest. Notes on this clone: The antigen is not known.

Whether given at about 4 or about 12 weeks, second doses were pooled. The germline CDR1 and CDR2 sequences are SGHNT and YYREEE (reference sequence). Trimming took off 1 base at V and 6 bases at J, with 7 bases between the two ends. CDR3 size: 12 residues. The TCR sequence derives from an adult who received the AZD1222 COVID-19 vaccine. The chain joins TRBV5-4 to TRBJ2-5; D call uncertain. The material sequenced was peripheral blood, taken 28 days after the second AZD1222 dose. Written as DNA, the CDR3 is TGTGCCAGCAGCTTGACATATCAGACCCAGTACTTC. Its protein product is CASSLTYQTQYF.